The 11 T cell receptor beta chains presented below share a single source sample, sequenced in a study of shared clonotypes between healthy human individuals. The protocol was immunoSEQ multiplex PCR, while the TCRdb copy is restricted to in-frame clones and leaves out a portion. The sample shows over a million clones, 95% to 97% of them seen only once. The specimen was naive CD4+ T cells sorted from blood. The subset here: CD45RA+ positively selected. These receptor sequences come from a man aged 30 to 45 in good health.

The chain has TRBV4-3 and TRBJ2-7; no clear D gene. The V and J ends lost 4 bases and 3 bases respectively, with 13 bases between them. The CDR3 spans 14 residues. Per the germline V gene, CDR1 is LGHNA and CDR2 is YSLEER. The CDR3 sequence: CASSPLRTGYEQYF. The CDR3 nucleotides are TGCGCCAGCAGCCCCCTCCGCACGGGCTACGAGCAGTACTTC.

The chain has TRBV11-2 and TRBJ2-5; 14 bases are shared with TRBD2. The CDR3 sequence is 18 residues long. Per germline, CDR1 SGHAT and CDR2 FQNNGV. The V gene end was trimmed by 4 bases and the J gene end by 1 base; junction bases not matched to a gene: 8. The DNA of the CDR3 is TGTGCCAGCAGCTCCGGCCGACTAGCGGGAGGGGGCCAAGAGACCCAGTACTTC. The encoded protein is CASSSGRLAGGGQETQYF.

The gene calls are TRBV13 and TRBJ2-5; 9 bases map to TRBD1. Unmatched junction bases numbered 3, after V lost 3 bases and J lost 1 base. There are 15 residues in the CDR3. Germline lookup yields CDR1 PRHDT and CDR2 FYEKMQ (reference sequence). The CDR3 bases are TGTGCCAGCAGCTTCCGACAGGGGGGCCAAGAGACCCAGTACTTC. It translates to CASSFRQGGQETQYF.

V gene TRBV5-6 combines with J gene TRBJ1-1; no firm D call. This CDR3 contains 12 residues. The V gene's germline CDR1 is SGHDT and CDR2 YYEEEE. The V and J ends lost 4 bases and 5 bases respectively, with 9 bases between them. The CDR3 loop is CASSRPGTEAFF. CDR3 in DNA: TGTGCCAGCAGCCGCCCGGGAACTGAAGCTTTCTTT.

CDR3 sequence: CASNTEGGAGTQYF. CDR3 sequence (DNA): TGTGCCAGTAACACCGAGGGGGGCGCAGGGACCCAGTACTTC. The rearrangement links TRBV19 to TRBJ2-5; D is perhaps TRBD1 or TRBD2 (6 bases each). Germline V gene lookup returns CDR1 LNHDA and CDR2 SQIVND (reference sequence). The CDR3 runs 14 residues. Between the trimmed V and J ends, which lost 7 bases and 7 bases, there was a span of 19 bases.

The V call is TRBV9, the J call TRBJ2-2; weak D call: TRBD2 (6 bases). The V and J ends lost 4 bases and 6 bases respectively, with 16 bases between them. Per germline, CDR1 SGDLS and CDR2 YYNGEE. The CDR3 totals 15 residues. In DNA, the CDR3 is TGTGCCAGCAGCCTCGAGATCGGAGGGCCCGGGGAGCTGTTTTTT. Protein: CASSLEIGGPGELFF. Full variable domain (outside the CDR3, taken from reference TRBV9 and TRBJ2-2): DSGVTQTPKHLITATGQRVTLRCSPRSGDLSVYWYQQSLDQGLQFLIQYYNGEERAKGNILERFSAQQFPDLHSELNLSSLELGDSALYFCASSLEIGGPGELFFGEGSRLTVL.

The rearrangement joins TRBV12-5 to TRBJ2-2, with 10 bases that match TRBD1. Trimming took 1 base from V and 1 from J; bases not matched to a gene: 21. The CDR3 is 23 residues long. Germline-derived CDR1 and CDR2 are LGHNT and FRNRAP. CDR3 nucleotide sequence: TGTGCTAGTGGTTTGGACTCGCCGACGCCGGGACAGGGGCACAACCGGAACACCGGGGAGCTGTTTTTT. This sequence encodes CASGLDSPTPGQGHNRNTGELFF.

The genes are TRBV5-1 and TRBJ1-4; D unresolved. Trimming cost V 1 base and J 3 bases, with 7 bases left between them. Germline V lookup: CDR1 SGHRS, CDR2 YFSETQ. The CDR3 has 14 amino acids. The CDR3 loop is CASSLYFPNEKLFF. CDR3 coding DNA: TGCGCCAGCAGCTTGTACTTTCCTAATGAAAAACTGTTTTTT.

This clone was seen only once. This chain links TRBV6-5 with TRBJ1-5; TRBD1 matches at 7 bases. V lost 2 bases, J lost 13 bases, and 8 bases stayed unmatched. The CDR3 spans 13 residues. Germline V lookup: CDR1 MNHEY, CDR2 SVGAGI. This CDR3 is CASSYVRDSEQHF. The CDR3 bases are TGTGCCAGCAGTTACGTAAGGGACAGCGAACAGCATTTT.

The DNA for the CDR3 is TGTGCCACAAGGGACTACCGACAGAGCACAGATACGCAGTATTTT. Amino acids: CATRDYRQSTDTQYF. J is TRBJ2-3 and V is TRBV6-1; 7 nucleotides align to TRBD2. The ends lost 10 bases at V and 0 bases at J; junction bases unmatched: 10. This CDR3 comprises 15 residues. CDR1 and CDR2 from the germline V gene are MNHNS and SASEGT.

The CDR3 bases are TGTGCCAGCAGCAACCGGGACAAGACCACCGGGGAGCTGTTTTTT. Translated: CASSNRDKTTGELFF. V gene TRBV7-9 combines with J gene TRBJ2-2, with D possibly TRBD1 on 6 matching bases. The CDR3 totals 15 residues. With 5 bases removed from V and 4 bases from J, the gap between germline ends came to 14 bases. Germline CDR1 and CDR2: SEHNR and FQNEAQ (reference sequence).